The source of this T cell receptor (beta chain) is a study of neurological immune-mediated disorders. In Maryland, USA, blood bank volunteers were the healthy controls. Use was made of around 1 million CD4+ or CD8+ T cells in sorted libraries. At least ten counts were recorded for this clonotype. The germline gives CDR1 SQVTM, CDR2 ANQGSEA. The length of the CDR3 is 12 residues. V was cut by 7 bases and J by 5 bases, with 11 bases left in between. Synthesis of cDNA was carried out by template-switch 5'RACE. The reaction used 10-nucleotide random UMIs. TCRdb called the 5' RACE reads again in MiXCR, with one record for every CDR3 protein. The sample yields about 17,000 distinct CDR3 sequences, under 4% seen once.

J is TRBJ2-2 and V is TRBV29-1, with D maybe TRBD2 (7 bases). This receptor was identified in a middle-aged woman in good health. The source material was CD8+ T cells from blood. The CDR3 DNA reads as TGCAGCGCCCGGGGGGCTACCGGGGAGCTGTTTTTT. Its protein is CSARGATGELFF.